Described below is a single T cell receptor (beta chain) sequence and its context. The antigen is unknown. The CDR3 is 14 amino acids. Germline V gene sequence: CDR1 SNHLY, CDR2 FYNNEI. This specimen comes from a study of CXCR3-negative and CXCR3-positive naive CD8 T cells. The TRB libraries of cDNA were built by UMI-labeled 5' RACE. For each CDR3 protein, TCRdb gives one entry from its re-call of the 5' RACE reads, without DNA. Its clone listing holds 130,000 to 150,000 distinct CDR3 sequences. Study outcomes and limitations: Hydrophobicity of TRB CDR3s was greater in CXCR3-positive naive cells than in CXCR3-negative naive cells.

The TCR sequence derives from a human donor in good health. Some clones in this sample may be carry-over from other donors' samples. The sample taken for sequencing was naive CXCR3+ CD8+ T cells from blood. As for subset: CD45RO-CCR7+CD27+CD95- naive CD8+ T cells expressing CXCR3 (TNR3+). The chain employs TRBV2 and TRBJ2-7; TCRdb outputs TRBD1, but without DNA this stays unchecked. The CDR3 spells CASSPGPSSYEQYF.